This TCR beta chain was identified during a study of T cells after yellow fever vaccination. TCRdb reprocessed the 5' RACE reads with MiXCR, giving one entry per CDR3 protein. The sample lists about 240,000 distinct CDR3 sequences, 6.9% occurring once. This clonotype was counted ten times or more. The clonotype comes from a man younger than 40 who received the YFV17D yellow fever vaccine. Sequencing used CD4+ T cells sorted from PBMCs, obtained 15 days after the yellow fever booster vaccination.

CDR3 protein: CASSYLAGAISNQPQHF. In DNA form, the CDR3 reads TGTGCCAGCAGTTACTTAGCAGGGGCGATTAGCAATCAGCCCCAGCATTTT. The genes are TRBV6-5 and TRBJ1-5; a weak D match, TRBD1 (6 bases). CDR1 MNHEY and CDR2 SVGAGI come from the germline V gene. V was shortened by 1 base and J by 0 bases, with 13 bases between the two germline ends. The CDR3 is made up of 17 amino acids.